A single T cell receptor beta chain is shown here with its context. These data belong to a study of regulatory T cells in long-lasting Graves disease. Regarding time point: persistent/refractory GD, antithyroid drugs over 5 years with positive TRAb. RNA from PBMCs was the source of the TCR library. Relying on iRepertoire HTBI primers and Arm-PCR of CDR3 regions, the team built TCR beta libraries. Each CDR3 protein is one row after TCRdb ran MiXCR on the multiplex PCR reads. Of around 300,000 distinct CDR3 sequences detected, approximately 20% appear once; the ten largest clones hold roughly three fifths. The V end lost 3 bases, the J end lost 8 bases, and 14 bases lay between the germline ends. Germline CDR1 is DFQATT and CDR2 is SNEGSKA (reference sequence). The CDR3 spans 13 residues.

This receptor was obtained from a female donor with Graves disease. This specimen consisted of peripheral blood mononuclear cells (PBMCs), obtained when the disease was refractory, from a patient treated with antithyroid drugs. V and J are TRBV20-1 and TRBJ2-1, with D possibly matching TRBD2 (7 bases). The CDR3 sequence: CSASAGALDEQFF. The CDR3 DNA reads TGCAGTGCTAGCGCGGGGGCTCTCGATGAGCAGTTCTTC.